This T cell receptor (beta chain) was sequenced in a study of cytomegalovirus exposure and HLA in healthy donors. PCR amplification relied on 60 Vbeta primers (plus 13 Jbeta primers). Sequenced by immunoSEQ multiplex PCR; TCRdb stores in-frame clones only, minus some. This sample has over 150,000 clones, with 84% found just once. This clone came up a few times. Its antigen is still unknown. This CDR3 region has 17 residues. V gave up 0 bases and J gave up 0 bases, with 15 bases separating them. From germline, CDR1 is SGHNT and CDR2 YYREEE (reference sequence). Study-wide points: Common viral pathogens seemed, in a later analysis, to connect with several of the most significant clusters.

The sample was PBMCs. The TCR was taken from a man aged 18 to 35 in good health and CMV-seronegative. J is TRBJ1-1 and V is TRBV5-4, with D possibly being TRBD1 (6 bases). The CDR3 spells CASSLGHAGGMNTEAFF. The CDR3 DNA is TGTGCCAGCAGCTTGGGACACGCGGGGGGCATGAACACTGAAGCTTTCTTT. Drawing the rest from reference TRBV5-4 and TRBJ1-1, the complete variable domain is ETGVTQSPTHLIKTRGQQVTLRCSSQSGHNTVSWYQQALGQGPQFIFQYYREEENGRGNFPPRFSGLQFPNYSSELNVNALELDDSALYLCASSLGHAGGMNTEAFFGQGTRLTVV.